The next 21 T cell receptor beta chains were all read from a single sample in a study of regulatory T cells in long-lasting Graves disease. iRepertoire HTBI primers and Arm-PCR of CDR3 regions built TCR beta libraries. TCRdb itself ran the multiplex PCR reads through MiXCR, one entry per CDR3 protein. The sample carries around 430,000 distinct CDR3 sequences, around a fifth recorded once. Noted time point: persistent/refractory GD, antithyroid drugs over 5 years with positive TRAb. Extracted RNA from PBMCs served as the source of the TCR library. This specimen was peripheral blood mononuclear cells (PBMCs), taken when the disease was refractory, from a patient treated with antithyroid drugs. These receptor sequences come from a female donor with Graves disease.

This clonotype has a handful of counts. The J gene is TRBJ2-1, the V gene TRBV20-1, with unresolved D. This CDR3 has 12 amino acids. Trimming cost V 6 bases and J 10 bases, with 16 bases left between them. Germline V lookup: CDR1 DFQATT, CDR2 SNEGSKA (reference sequence). This chain's CDR3 is CSAHRGVGEQFF. The DNA of the CDR3 is TGCAGTGCCCATAGAGGAGTAGGCGAGCAGTTCTTC.

This clonotype has more than one count but fewer than ten. This chain connects TRBV7-2 to TRBJ1-6, with TRBD1 identical over 7 bases. J lost 8 bases, V lost 3 bases, and 4 bases had no gene match. CDR1 is SGHTA, CDR2 FQGNSA, per germline. This CDR3 comprises 14 residues. CDR3 in amino acids: CASSLGQLYSPLHF. DNA of the CDR3: TGTGCCAGCAGCTTGGGACAGCTATATTCACCCCTCCACTTT.

This clonotype came up many times. The V gene is TRBV11-3, the J gene TRBJ1-5; D not resolved. Germline lookup yields CDR1 SGHNT and CDR2 YENEEA. This CDR3 has 13 amino acids. V was shortened by 3 bases and J by 6 bases, with 9 bases between the two germline ends. CDR3 region: CASSFIPGQPQHF. Written as DNA, the CDR3 is TGTGCCAGCAGCTTCATACCAGGTCAGCCCCAGCATTTT.

At least ten counts were recorded for this clonotype. This chain links TRBV29-1 with TRBJ1-4; 7 bases align to TRBD1. The CDR3 totals 13 residues. Germline V lookup: CDR1 SQVTM, CDR2 ANQGSEA. With 4 bases clipped from V and 8 bases from J, the junction kept 7 bases outside the gene matches. CDR3 nucleotides: TGCAGCGTTGCAGGACAGGAGGGGGAAAAACTGTTTTTT. Translated, it gives CSVAGQEGEKLFF. The entire variable domain, with the rest obtained from reference TRBV29-1 and TRBJ1-4, is as follows: SAVISQKPSRDICQRGTSLTIQCQVDSQVTMMFWYRQQPGQSLTLIATANQGSEATYESGFVIDKFPISRPNLTFSTLTVSNMSPEDSSIYLCSVAGQEGEKLFFGSGTQLSVL.

This clonotype was detected ten times or more. The chain joins TRBV6-1 to TRBJ1-6; weak D call: TRBD1 (6 bases). This CDR3 contains 15 residues. The germline V gene has CDR1 MNHNS and CDR2 SASEGT. The V and J ends lost 5 bases and 9 bases respectively, with 17 bases between them. This chain's CDR3 is CASSPLPGGSSPLHF. The CDR3, as DNA: TGTGCCAGCAGTCCCCTACCCGGGGGCAGTTCACCCCTCCACTTT.

This clonotype was recorded a few times. The chain joins TRBV20-1 to TRBJ1-5; D might be TRBD1 (6 bases). The length of the CDR3 is 13 residues. CDR1 is DFQATT and CDR2 is SNEGSKA in the germline V gene (reference sequence). The V end was cut by 5 bases, the J end by 3 bases, with 11 bases between. CDR3 protein: CSAGGHLNQPQHF. The CDR3 DNA is TGCAGTGCTGGGGGACACCTCAATCAGCCCCAGCATTTT.

This clonotype occurred many times. The gene calls are TRBV28 and TRBJ1-5; the D gene is possibly TRBD1 (5 bases). Germline loops: CDR1 MDHEN, CDR2 SYDVKM. The length of the CDR3 is 15 residues. Trimming cost V 6 bases and J 1 base, with 13 bases left between them. The CDR3: CASRFQGRSNQPQHF. CDR3 coding DNA: TGTGCCAGCAGATTCCAGGGTAGAAGCAATCAGCCCCAGCATTTT.

The table lists this clonotype with many counts. The chain combines TRBV11-2 with TRBJ1-1; D gene unclear. The V gene's germline CDR1 is SGHAT and CDR2 FQNNGV. The CDR3 has 14 residues. Trimming took off 1 base at V and 1 base at J, with 7 bases between the two ends. CDR3 region: CASSLASGNTEAFF. CDR3 in DNA: TGTGCCAGCAGCTTAGCATCGGGGAACACTGAAGCTTTCTTT.

Ten or more counts support this clonotype. The rearrangement links TRBV28 to TRBJ2-6, with 10 positions matching TRBD2. The CDR3 loop spans 16 amino acids. V was pared by 7 bases and J by 4 bases, with 7 bases of the junction left unmatched. Germline V gene data show CDR1 as MDHEN and CDR2 as SYDVKM. CDR3 in amino acids: CASTRAGGSGANVLTF. The CDR3 DNA sequence: TGTGCCAGCACCCGAGCGGGGGGGTCAGGGGCCAACGTCCTGACTTTC.

This chain connects TRBV20-1 to TRBJ2-7; no firm D call. Germline CDR1 is DFQATT and CDR2 is SNEGSKA (reference sequence). V lost 3 bases and J 6 bases, leaving 12 bases between the germline ends. The CDR3 has 12 residues. CDR3 amino acids: CSASRDPSEQYF. The DNA for the CDR3 is TGCAGTGCTAGCCGCGACCCGTCCGAGCAGTACTTC.

The chain has TRBV28 and TRBJ1-6; 8 nucleotides align to TRBD1. Germline V gene data show CDR1 as MDHEN and CDR2 as SYDVKM. Trimming cost V 6 bases and J 8 bases; bases outside gene matches: 9. The CDR3 is 15 amino acids. The CDR3 spells CASSTGAGGDSPLHF. CDR3 nucleotide sequence: TGTGCCAGCAGCACCGGGGCAGGGGGCGATTCACCCCTCCACTTT.

The genes are TRBV5-1 and TRBJ1-6; TRBD1 agrees at 7 bases. CDR3 length equals 18 residues. Germline CDR1 and CDR2: SGHRS and YFSETQ. With V trimmed by 4 bases and J by 1 base, 11 bases remained unmatched. The CDR3 DNA reads TGCGCCAGCAGCCTGACAGGGATCCTTAATTCCTATAATTCACCCCTCCACTTT. Residues: CASSLTGILNSYNSPLHF.

Concerning this clonotype itself: A much more abundant neighbour one base away suggests this may be a read error. Because it lacks the conserved phenylalanine or tryptophan at the end, this CDR3 is likely a read error. DNA of the CDR3: TGTGCCAGCAGTTATTCCGGGGGAAGCTTAGGCTACACCTTA. This sequence encodes CASSYSGGSLGYTL. The genes are TRBV6-2 or TRBV6-3 and TRBJ1-2; the D gene is possibly TRBD1 (5 bases). Trimming removed 3 bases from V and 8 bases from J, with 16 bases in between. The CDR3 runs 14 residues. The germline V gene encodes CDR1 MNHEY and CDR2 SVGEGT.

In this sample, this clonotype turned up a few times. J is TRBJ1-2 and V is TRBV3-1; maybe TRBD1 (5 bases). Germline CDR1 LGHDT, CDR2 YNNKEL (reference sequence). The ends were cut back, 2 bases at V and 4 bases at J, with 17 bases in the middle. CDR3 length: 16 amino acids. CDR3 coding DNA: TGTGCCAGCAGCCAAAGCGGGGCGGGCGGGACCTATGGCTACACCTTC. It encodes CASSQSGAGGTYGYTF.

This rearrangement joins TRBV16 to TRBJ1-4; no reliable D call. The CDR3 is made up of 15 amino acids. Germline assignment: CDR1 KGHSY and CDR2 FQNENV. Trimming stripped 4 bases from V and 0 bases from J, with 9 bases between. The CDR3 sequence: CASSPDGATNEKLFF. As DNA, the CDR3 is TGTGCCAGCAGCCCCGATGGGGCAACTAATGAAAAACTGTTTTTT.

Ten or more counts support this clonotype. The chain uses TRBV29-1 and TRBJ1-4; D remains ambiguous. With 3 bases removed from V and 2 bases from J, the gap between germline ends came to 22 bases. This CDR3 region has 18 residues. Germline assignment: CDR1 SQVTM and CDR2 ANQGSEA. CDR3 sequence: CSVEIRLTGLPTNEKLFF. The CDR3 DNA sequence: TGCAGCGTTGAGATCCGACTCACTGGGTTACCCACTAATGAAAAACTGTTTTTT.

This chain links TRBV20-1 with TRBJ1-1; tentatively, D is TRBD1 (5 bases). Trimming cost V 4 bases and J 1 base, with 10 bases left between them. The CDR3 is made up of 13 amino acids. The V gene's germline CDR1 is DFQATT and CDR2 SNEGSKA (reference sequence). Here the CDR3 reads CSAKGVRNTEAFF. The DNA of the CDR3 is TGCAGTGCTAAAGGGGTGCGGAACACTGAAGCTTTCTTT.

In its sample, this clonotype was seen a few times. V gene TRBV20-1 combines with J gene TRBJ2-7; D may correspond to TRBD1 or TRBD2 (6 bases each). CDR3 length: 11 residues. The V and J ends lost 6 bases and 2 bases respectively, with 8 bases between them. Per germline, CDR1 DFQATT and CDR2 SNEGSKA (reference sequence). CDR3 region: CSAGGTYEQYF. In nucleotides, the CDR3 is TGCAGTGCAGGGGGGACCTACGAGCAGTACTTC.

The chain combines TRBV11-2 with TRBJ2-2; 7 bases match TRBD2. Germline CDR1 is SGHAT and CDR2 is FQNNGV. V shed 3 bases, J shed 7 bases, and the junction held 8 bases outside the gene matches. There are 15 residues in the CDR3. The CDR3 is CASSLVAGWVGELFF. CDR3 coding DNA: TGTGCCAGCAGCTTGGTAGCGGGTTGGGTCGGGGAGCTGTTTTTT. The full variable domain, with the rest looked up from reference TRBV11-2 and TRBJ2-2, is EAGVAQSPRYKIIEKRQSVAFWCNPISGHATLYWYQQILGQGPKLLIQFQNNGVVDDSQLPKDRFSAERLKGVDSTLKIQPAKLEDSAVYLCASSLVAGWVGELFFGEGSRLTVL.

The gene calls are TRBV29-1 and TRBJ2-7, with 10 nucleotides matching TRBD2. The germline V gene encodes CDR1 SQVTM and CDR2 ANQGSEA. CDR3 size: 13 residues. Trimming removed 4 bases from V and 4 bases from J; junction bases left unmatched: 4. DNA of the CDR3: TGCAGCGTTGTACTAGCGGGAATTTACGAGCAGTACTTC. This codes for CSVVLAGIYEQYF.

This clonotype was recorded a few times. The J gene is TRBJ1-1, the V gene TRBV5-1, with D possibly matching TRBD1 (5 bases). Germline V lookup: CDR1 SGHRS, CDR2 YFSETQ. The CDR3 has 14 residues. Trimming removed 5 bases from V and 1 base from J, with 12 bases in between. Here the CDR3 DNA reads TGCGCCAGCAGGTTGACAGTTGGGAACACTGAAGCTTTCTTT. Encoded protein: CASRLTVGNTEAFF.